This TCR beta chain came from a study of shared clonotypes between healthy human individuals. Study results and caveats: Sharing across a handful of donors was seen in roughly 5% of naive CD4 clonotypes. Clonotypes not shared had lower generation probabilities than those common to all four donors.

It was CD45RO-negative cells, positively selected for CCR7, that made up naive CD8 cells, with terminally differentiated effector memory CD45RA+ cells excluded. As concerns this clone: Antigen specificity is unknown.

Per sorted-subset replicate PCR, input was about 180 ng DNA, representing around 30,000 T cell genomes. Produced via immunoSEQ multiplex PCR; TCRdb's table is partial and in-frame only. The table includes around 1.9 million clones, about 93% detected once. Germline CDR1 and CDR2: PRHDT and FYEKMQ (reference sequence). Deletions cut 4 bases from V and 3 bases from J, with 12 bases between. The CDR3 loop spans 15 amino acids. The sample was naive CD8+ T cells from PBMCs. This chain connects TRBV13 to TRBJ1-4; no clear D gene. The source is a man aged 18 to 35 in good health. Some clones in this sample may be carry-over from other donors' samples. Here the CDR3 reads CASSWRVDPNEKLFF. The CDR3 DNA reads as TGTGCCAGCAGCTGGAGGGTTGATCCTAATGAAAAACTGTTTTTT.